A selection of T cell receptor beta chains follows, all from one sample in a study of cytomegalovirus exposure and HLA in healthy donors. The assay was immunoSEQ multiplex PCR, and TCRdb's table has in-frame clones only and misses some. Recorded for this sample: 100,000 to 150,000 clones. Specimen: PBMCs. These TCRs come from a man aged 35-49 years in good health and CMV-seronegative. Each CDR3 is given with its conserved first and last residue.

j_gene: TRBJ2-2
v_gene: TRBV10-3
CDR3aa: CAISGSGVNTGELFF

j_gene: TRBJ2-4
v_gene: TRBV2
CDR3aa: CASTLTGLAKNIQYF

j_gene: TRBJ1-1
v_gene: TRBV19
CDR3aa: CASRPLRGISNTEAFF

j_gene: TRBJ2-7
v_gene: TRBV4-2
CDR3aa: CASSHGTAPYEQYF

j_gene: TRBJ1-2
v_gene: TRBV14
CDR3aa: CASSQDSSSRDGYTF

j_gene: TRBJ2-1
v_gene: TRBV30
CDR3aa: CAWSEGFPAGYNEQFF

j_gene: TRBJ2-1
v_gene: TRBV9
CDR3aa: CASSVGASGRADEQFF

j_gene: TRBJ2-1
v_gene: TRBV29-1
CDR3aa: CSVEGSPRNEQFF

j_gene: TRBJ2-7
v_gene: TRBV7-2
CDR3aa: CASSLAGLAGGYEQYF

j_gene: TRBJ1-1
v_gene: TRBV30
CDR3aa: CAWSVLLIVNTEAFF

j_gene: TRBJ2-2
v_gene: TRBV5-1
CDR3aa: CASSLDPGTGGTGELFF

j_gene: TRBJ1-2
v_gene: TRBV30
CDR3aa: CASNLRDGYTF

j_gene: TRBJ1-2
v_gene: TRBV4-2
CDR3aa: CASSHRQGARVLNGYTF

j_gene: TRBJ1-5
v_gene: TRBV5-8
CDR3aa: CASSFKHF

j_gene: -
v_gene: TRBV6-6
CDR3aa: CASRSGSGTGVYEQYF

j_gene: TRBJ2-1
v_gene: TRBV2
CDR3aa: CASSDRGDGVEQFF

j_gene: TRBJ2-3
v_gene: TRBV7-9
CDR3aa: CASSLASTNTQYF

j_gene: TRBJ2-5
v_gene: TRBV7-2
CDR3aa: CASRRGRETQYF

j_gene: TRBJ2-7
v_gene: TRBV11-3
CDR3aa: CASSLGPGLPGGEQYF

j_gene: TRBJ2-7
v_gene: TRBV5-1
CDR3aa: CASSYGGSPYEQYF

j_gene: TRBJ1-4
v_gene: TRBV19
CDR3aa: CASSIDRGRLEKLFF

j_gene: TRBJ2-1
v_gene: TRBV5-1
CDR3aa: CAGGLGLPHNEQFF

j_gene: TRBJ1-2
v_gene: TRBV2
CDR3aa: CASKRGRLDYGYTF

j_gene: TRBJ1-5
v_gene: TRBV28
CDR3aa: CASSLVARWGGSNQPQHF

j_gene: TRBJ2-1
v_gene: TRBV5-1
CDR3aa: CASSLGPAGAYNEQFF

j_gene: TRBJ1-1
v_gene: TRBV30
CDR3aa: CAWSVGGARTEAFF

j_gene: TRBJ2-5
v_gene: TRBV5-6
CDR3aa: CASSADRAVREQYF

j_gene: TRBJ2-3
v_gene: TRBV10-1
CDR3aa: CASSPRGTDTQYF

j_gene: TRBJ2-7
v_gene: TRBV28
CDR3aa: CASSLPGHQNYEQYF

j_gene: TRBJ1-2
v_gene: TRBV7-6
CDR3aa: CASSLGQGGYGYTF

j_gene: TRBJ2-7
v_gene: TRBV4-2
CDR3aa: CASSQASSGEEYF

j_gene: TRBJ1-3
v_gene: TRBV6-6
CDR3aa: CASSLGGSSGNTIYF

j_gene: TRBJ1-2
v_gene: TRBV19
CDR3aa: CASSTLDRGNYGYTF

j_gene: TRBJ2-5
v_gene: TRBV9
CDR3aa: CASSAFPGTGPGVQYF

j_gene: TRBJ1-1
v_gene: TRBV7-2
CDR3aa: CASSTDWGPTAEAFF

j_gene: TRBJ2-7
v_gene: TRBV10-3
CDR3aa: CAPFTSASSYEQYF

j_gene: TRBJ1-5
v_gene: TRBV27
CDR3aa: CASSTGLSNQPQHF

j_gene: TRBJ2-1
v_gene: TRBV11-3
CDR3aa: CASSPRRTGGYEQFF

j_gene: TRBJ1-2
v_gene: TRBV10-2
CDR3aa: CASSDSVSYGYTF

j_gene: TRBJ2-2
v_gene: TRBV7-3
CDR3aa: CASSFDGGRATGELFF

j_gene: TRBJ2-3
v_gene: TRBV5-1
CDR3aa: CASSLRTSTDTQYF

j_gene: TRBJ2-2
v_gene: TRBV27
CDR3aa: CAALGLNTGELFF

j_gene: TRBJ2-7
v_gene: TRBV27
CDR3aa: CATKSLSYPGAYEQYF

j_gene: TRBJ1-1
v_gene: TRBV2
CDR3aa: CASSEFRDRGYGNTEAFF

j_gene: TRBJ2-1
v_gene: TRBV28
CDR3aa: CASTSGGYEQFF

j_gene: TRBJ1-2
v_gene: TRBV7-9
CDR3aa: CASSPTGGQGPSNGYTF

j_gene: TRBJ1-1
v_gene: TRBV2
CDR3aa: CASRPGTGGFGNTEAFF

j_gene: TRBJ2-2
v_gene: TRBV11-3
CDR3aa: CASSTTGGGTGELFF

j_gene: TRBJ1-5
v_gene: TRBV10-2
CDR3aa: CASSEAGVGNQPQHF

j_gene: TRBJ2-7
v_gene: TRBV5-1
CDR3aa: CASSLALGQLYEQYF

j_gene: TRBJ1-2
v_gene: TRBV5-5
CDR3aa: CASSSGGANYGYTF

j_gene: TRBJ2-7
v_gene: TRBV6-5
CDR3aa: CASSYLAGRNEQYF

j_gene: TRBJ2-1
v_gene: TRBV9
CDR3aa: CASSVSVGSSFEQFF

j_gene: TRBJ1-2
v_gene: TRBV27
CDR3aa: CASSSGNLWNGYTF

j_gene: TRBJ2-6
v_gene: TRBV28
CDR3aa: CASSSDLRSSGANVLTF

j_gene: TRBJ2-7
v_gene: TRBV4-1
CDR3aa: CASSQITGYEQYF

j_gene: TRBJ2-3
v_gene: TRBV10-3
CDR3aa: CAISELRADTQYF

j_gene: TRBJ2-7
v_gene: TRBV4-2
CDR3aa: CASSPGTSGNEQYF

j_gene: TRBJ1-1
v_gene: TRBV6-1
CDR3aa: CATEFRVGTEAFF

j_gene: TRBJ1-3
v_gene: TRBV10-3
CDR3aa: CAISAGETSSGNTIYF